These 10 T cell receptor beta chains came from one sample sequenced in a study of somatic mutations in cytotoxic T cells in rheumatoid arthritis. Sequenced by immunoSEQ multiplex PCR; TCRdb stores in-frame clones only, minus some. Of 20,000 or so clones in the sample, over 80% were seen once. The material sequenced was CD8+ T cells sorted from blood. These receptors were collected from a man aged 18 to 30 with rheumatoid arthritis.

The chain carries TRBV30 and TRBJ1-4; no clear D gene. The germline V and J ends were trimmed by 7 bases and 0 bases, with 9 bases remaining between them. The CDR3 consists of 13 residues. Germline loops: CDR1 GTSNPN, CDR2 SVGIG (reference sequence). CDR3 sequence: CAFSAATNEKLFF. The CDR3 DNA is TGTGCCTTCTCGGCTGCAACTAATGAAAAACTGTTTTTT.

Concerning this clone itself: Germline is not matched at one junction end, which may reflect a read error. This chain joins TRBV5-3 and TRBJ1-4; TRBD1 matches at 7 bases. TRBV5-3 is given ORF status, its function remaining uncertain. This CDR3 contains 10 residues. This CDR3 is CASSFRGLFF. CDR3 coding DNA: TGTGCCAGCAGCTTCAGGGGGCTGTTTTTT.

This chain connects TRBV27 to TRBJ2-1; 10 nucleotides line up with TRBD2. The CDR3 runs to 15 residues. Unmatched junction bases numbered 6, after V lost 6 bases and J lost 4 bases. CDR1 is MNHEY, CDR2 SMNVEV, per germline (reference sequence). The DNA for the CDR3 is TGTGCCAGCAGCCTCTCGACTAGCGGGTACAATGAGCAGTTCTTC. This gives the protein CASSLSTSGYNEQFF.

This rearrangement joins TRBV6-1 to TRBJ2-7; 7 bases agree with TRBD1. Per the germline V gene, CDR1 is MNHNS and CDR2 is SASEGT. V was pared by 8 bases and J by 2 bases, with 9 bases of the junction left unmatched. This CDR3 comprises 14 residues. The CDR3 sequence: CASRWTGSPYEQYF. The CDR3, as DNA: TGTGCCAGCCGTTGGACAGGATCACCCTACGAGCAGTACTTC.

The chain uses TRBV28 and TRBJ2-3; possibly TRBD2 for D (6 bases). The length of the CDR3 is 12 residues. Germline CDR1 is MDHEN and CDR2 is SYDVKM. Trimming pared 7 bases from V and 6 bases from J, leaving 11 bases between. The CDR3 sequence: CASNIGGDTQYF. CDR3 DNA: TGTGCCAGCAATATCGGGGGTGATACGCAGTATTTT.

In nucleotides, the CDR3 is TGTGCCACCTCGGGACTAGCGGGGCCCGAGACCCAGTACTTC. Translating gives CATSGLAGPETQYF. The chain employs TRBV2 and TRBJ2-5; 13 bases agree with TRBD2. V dropped 10 bases and J dropped 5; count of bases not matched to a gene: 7. CDR1 and CDR2 (germline): SNHLY, FYNNEI. CDR3 length: 14 residues.

The V gene is TRBV11-2, the J gene TRBJ1-1; unclear D gene. V dropped 1 base and J dropped 1 base, with 4 bases sitting between them. The CDR3 has 13 residues. Germline-derived CDR1 and CDR2 are SGHAT and FQNNGV. CDR3 sequence (DNA): TGTGCCAGCAGCTTAGCCAGGAACACTGAAGCTTTCTTT. Translated: CASSLARNTEAFF.

The CDR3, as DNA: TGCGCCAGCAGCTCGAACGGGGGGCGGAGCACAGATACGCAGTATTTT. This codes for CASSSNGGRSTDTQYF. The chain couples TRBV4-1 to TRBJ2-3; D is perhaps TRBD2 (7 bases). V lost 5 bases and J 0 bases, leaving 15 bases between the germline ends. The CDR3 has 16 amino acids. From germline, CDR1 is MGHRA and CDR2 YSYEKL.

The rearrangement uses TRBV7-3 and TRBJ1-2; no firm D call. CDR1 and CDR2 (germline): SGHTA, FQGTGA. The V and J ends lost 1 base and 8 bases respectively, with 17 bases between them. CDR3 length: 15 amino acids. This CDR3 reads CASSLNWQDGRGYTF. The CDR3 DNA reads as TGTGCCAGCAGCTTAAACTGGCAGGACGGTAGAGGCTACACCTTC.

This clone has a single count. This chain connects TRBV6-1 to TRBJ2-1; D possibly corresponds to TRBD2 (6 bases). V was cut by 1 base and J by 5 bases, with 6 bases left in between. This CDR3 is 13 amino acids long. The germline V gene encodes CDR1 MNHNS and CDR2 SASEGT. CDR3 bases: TGTGCCAGCAGTGAAGGGGGGGACAATGAGCAGTTCTTC. Protein product: CASSEGGDNEQFF.